Listed below are T cell receptor beta chains from one sample, sequenced in a study of human T cells and chemical hapten exposure. A single record per CDR3 protein comes from TCRdb applying MiXCR to the RACE reads. Of over 70,000 distinct CDR3 sequences listed, 11% are singletons. The source material was whole blood, sampled in connection with sensitization to the hapten diphenylcyclopropenone (DPC). Every receptor here comes from a woman in her thirties with alopecia areata. Some clones in this sample may be carry-over from other donors' samples. Both conserved end residues are part of each CDR3. The order of the fields is J gene, clone size, D gene, V gene, CDR3 DNA, CDR3 protein. D genes are given only for firm matches. For some rows the clone size is stated as once, few or many, or as a class when expanded; others skip it.

TRBJ2-1 | many | . | TRBV2 | TGTGCCAGCATCCCGGGGGGCGCTTCCGGGTTTCAGTTCTTC | CASIPGGASGFQFF
TRBJ2-2 | many | . | TRBV9 | TGTGCCAGCAGCGTAGATCTGAACACCGGGGAGCTGTTTTTT | CASSVDLNTGELFF
TRBJ2-6 | . | TRBD1 | TRBV5-5 | TGTGCCAGCAGCCTACCGGACAGGGGGAACTCTGGGGCCAACGTCCTGACTTTC | CASSLPDRGNSGANVLTF
TRBJ2-6 | few | TRBD2 | TRBV4-3 | TGCGCCAGCAGCCAAGAAGCGGGGGCTGGGGCCAACGTCCTGACTTTC | CASSQEAGAGANVLTF
TRBJ2-3 | many | TRBD2 | TRBV24-1 | TGTGCCACCAGTGGTAAACTAGCGGGGACGCAGTATTTT | CATSGKLAGTQYF
TRBJ2-3 | few | . | TRBV6-1 | TGTGCCAGCAGTTCCCAGTTGGGTACGCAGTATTTT | CASSSQLGTQYF
TRBJ2-1 | . | . | TRBV2 | TGTGCCAGCAGGGCCGATAACAATGAGCAGTTCTTC | CASRADNNEQFF
TRBJ1-1 | many | . | TRBV7-6 | TGTGCCAGCAGCTTAGCCGTGGAGAACACTGAAGCTTTCTTT | CASSLAVENTEAFF
TRBJ2-6 | many | . | TRBV19 | TGTGCCAGTAGTATAGGGGACTCTGGGGCCAACGTCCTGACTTTC | CASSIGDSGANVLTF
TRBJ1-5 | many | TRBD1 | TRBV19 | TGTGCCAGTAGTTCTACAGGGGGTAGCAATCAGCCCCAGCATTTT | CASSSTGGSNQPQHF
TRBJ1-5 | many | . | TRBV20-1 | TGCAGTGCCACAGAGACCTCATTAGATCAGCCCCAGCATTTT | CSATETSLDQPQHF
TRBJ2-1 | many | TRBD2 | TRBV2 | TGTGCCAGCAGTGAACAGGGACTAGCTAACAATGAGCAGTTCTTC | CASSEQGLANNEQFF
TRBJ2-3 | . | TRBD2 | TRBV5-5 | TGTGCCAGCAGCTTGGGGCGGGAGGGCCCGGGTACGCAGTATTTT | CASSLGREGPGTQYF
TRBJ1-4 | many | . | TRBV3-1 | TGTGCCAGCAGCCAAGATCTTCGTGAAAAACTGTTTTTT | CASSQDLREKLFF
TRBJ2-3 | few | . | TRBV10-1 | TGCGCCAGCAGTGAAAGGATAGGCAGTGATACGCAGTATTTT | CASSERIGSDTQYF
TRBJ2-4 | many | . | TRBV28 | TGTGCCAGCAGTTTCAGACTGGGCAGGGACGACCAAAACATTCAGTACTTC | CASSFRLGRDDQNIQYF
TRBJ2-1 | . | TRBD2 | TRBV20-1 | TGCAGTGCTACCCGGATAGCGGGAGGCCAGAGCTCCTACAATGAGCAGTTCTTC | CSATRIAGGQSSYNEQFF
TRBJ2-1 | few | TRBD2 | TRBV6-5 | TGTGCCAGCAGTGGCTTAGCGGGGCAAAAGGGATTTGAGCAGTTCTTC | CASSGLAGQKGFEQFF
TRBJ2-3 | few | . | TRBV10-1 | TGCGCCAGCAGTCCCTCAGGACTCACAACCACAGATACGCAGTATTTT | CASSPSGLTTTDTQYF
TRBJ2-6 | medium-sized | TRBD1 | TRBV28 | TGTGCCAGCAGGGGGACAGGGCTATTGGCTGGGGCCAACGTCCTGACTTTC | CASRGTGLLAGANVLTF
TRBJ2-5 | many | . | TRBV5-1 | TGCGCCAGCAGTAAGGGTACCGAGACCCAGTACTTC | CASSKGTETQYF
TRBJ1-2 | many | . | TRBV2 | TGTGCCAGCAGCCGGGCCCCACGCTATGGCTACACCTTC | CASSRAPRYGYTF
TRBJ2-1 | . | . | TRBV2 | TGTGCCAGCAGTGAGGGGACCTACAATGAGCAGTTCTTC | CASSEGTYNEQFF
TRBJ2-1 | many | TRBD1 | TRBV18 | TGTGCCAGCTCTGGACAGGGGATGGATGAGCAGTTCTTC | CASSGQGMDEQFF
TRBJ2-6 | . | . | TRBV28 | TGTGCCAGCAGTTTGCCTGGGAGGTCCGGGGCCAACGTCCTGACTTTC | CASSLPGRSGANVLTF
TRBJ1-5 | many | TRBD1 | TRBV3-1 | TGTGCCAGCAGCCAAGATCAGGGGGAGCAGCCCCAGCATTTT | CASSQDQGEQPQHF
TRBJ2-1 | . | . | TRBV20-1 | TGCAGTGCAACTTCCCCTTTACTAGAAACATCCTACAATGAGCAGTTCTTC | CSATSPLLETSYNEQFF
TRBJ1-2 | . | . | TRBV6-5 | TGTGCCAGCAGTTCTGGGGCAGATTATGGCTACACCTTC | CASSSGADYGYTF
TRBJ2-3 | few | TRBD2 | TRBV11-2 | TGTGCCAGCAGCTTGCCCGTAGCGGGGGGGCCGGATACGCAGTATTTT | CASSLPVAGGPDTQYF
TRBJ2-3 | many | . | TRBV2 | TGTGCCAGCAGTGAATCGGCGGGCAGGCTCTACACAGATACGCAGTATTTT | CASSESAGRLYTDTQYF
TRBJ1-4 | . | . | TRBV7-9 | TGTGCCAGCAGTCTTCTAGGTGAAAAACTGTTTTTT | CASSLLGEKLFF
TRBJ1-2 | many | . | TRBV18 | TGTGCCAGCTCACCTCAGGAGACCTATGGCTACACCTTC | CASSPQETYGYTF
TRBJ1-1 | few | TRBD1 | TRBV28 | TGTGCCAGCAGGACCCTCGACAGGGGCAAGGAGAACACTGAAGCTTTCTTT | CASRTLDRGKENTEAFF
TRBJ2-2 | . | TRBD1 | TRBV12-5 | TGTGCTAGTGCCGAAGGACAGGGTTACACCGGGGAGCTGTTTTTT | CASAEGQGYTGELFF
TRBJ2-7 | . | . | TRBV28 | TGTGCCAGCCTTGGCGTAGGAGGCTCCTACGAGCAGTACTTC | CASLGVGGSYEQYF
TRBJ1-4 | . | . | TRBV9 | TGTGCCAGCTCGAGCGGTGCAACTAATGAAAAACTGTTTTTT | CASSSGATNEKLFF
TRBJ2-1 | . | TRBD2 | TRBV7-3 | TGTGCCAGCGGAACAAGGACTAGTCAAGGGAATGAGCAGTTCTTC | CASGTRTSQGNEQFF
TRBJ2-2 | . | . | TRBV7-9 | TGTGCCAGCAGCTTCCAGAACCCGAACACCGGGGAGCTGTTTTTT | CASSFQNPNTGELFF
TRBJ1-1 | many | TRBD1 | TRBV20-1 | TGCAGTGCTACGCAGACAGGGGGCACTGAAGCTTTCTTT | CSATQTGGTEAFF
TRBJ2-3 | many | . | TRBV28 | TGTGCCTCCTTGCGGGCAGATACGCAGTATTTT | CASLRADTQYF
TRBJ2-3 | many | . | TRBV24-1 | TGTGCCACCAGTGATTGGGACGGCACAGATACGCAGTATTTT | CATSDWDGTDTQYF
TRBJ2-2 | many | TRBD2 | TRBV7-9 | TGTGCCAGCAGCTTAGGTGGACTAGCGGGAGTCCCCGGGGAGCTGTTTTTT | CASSLGGLAGVPGELFF
TRBJ2-3 | . | TRBD2 | TRBV29-1 | TGCAGCACCCGACTAGCGGGGACGAGCACAGATACGCAGTATTTT | CSTRLAGTSTDTQYF
TRBJ1-5 | few | . | TRBV20-1 | TGCAGTGCAATAACCGGGAATCAGCCCCAGCATTTT | CSAITGNQPQHF